This is a list of T cell receptor beta chains from one sample in a study of blood T cell repertoires in COVID-19. Produced via immunoSEQ multiplex PCR; TCRdb's table is partial and in-frame only. This table has about 140,000 clones, 70% to 85% appearing once. The sample taken for sequencing was peripheral blood. The origin of the receptors is a human donor in a cohort sampled during active COVID-19. Both conserved end residues are part of each CDR3. The order of the fields is J gene, V gene, D gene, CDR3 DNA, CDR3 protein. D genes are given only for firm matches.

J gene: TRBJ2-7; V gene: TRBV5-6; D gene: TRBD2; CDR3 DNA: TGTGCCAGCAGCTTGGGGGGAGGGAGCTCCTACGAGCAGTACTTC; CDR3 protein: CASSLGGGSSYEQYF
J gene: TRBJ2-3; V gene: TRBV14; D gene: -; CDR3 DNA: TGTGCCAGCAGCCAAGCTCTCGGGAGCACAGATACGCAGTATTTT; CDR3 protein: CASSQALGSTDTQYF
J gene: TRBJ1-5; V gene: TRBV18; D gene: -; CDR3 DNA: TGTGCCAGCTCACCACCCCAGAACAATCAGCCCCAGCATTTT; CDR3 protein: CASSPPQNNQPQHF
J gene: TRBJ2-2; V gene: TRBV4-3; D gene: TRBD2; CDR3 DNA: TGCGCCAGCAGCCAAGAGGGCGGGGGGACCGGGGAGCTGTTTTTT; CDR3 protein: CASSQEGGGTGELFF
J gene: TRBJ1-4; V gene: TRBV4-1; D gene: -; CDR3 DNA: TGCGCCAGCAGCCAGAGAAGAGGAAACGGTGAAAAACTGTTTTTT; CDR3 protein: CASSQRRGNGEKLFF
J gene: TRBJ1-2; V gene: TRBV3-1/TRBV3-2; D gene: -; CDR3 DNA: TGTGCCAGCAGTCCGTCCGGTGGCGGGTATGGCTACACCTTC; CDR3 protein: CASSPSGGGYGYTF
J gene: TRBJ2-4; V gene: TRBV6-5; D gene: TRBD1; CDR3 DNA: TGTGCCAGCAGGTCGGGACAGGGGAACATTCAGTACTTC; CDR3 protein: CASRSGQGNIQYF
J gene: TRBJ1-5; V gene: TRBV6-6; D gene: -; CDR3 DNA: TGTGCCAGCAGTTACTCGGGAGGCAATCAGCCCCAGCATTTT; CDR3 protein: CASSYSGGNQPQHF
J gene: TRBJ1-6; V gene: TRBV7-9; D gene: TRBD1; CDR3 DNA: TGTGCCAGCAGCTTTCCACAGGGGATTTCACCCCTCCACTTT; CDR3 protein: CASSFPQGISPLHF
J gene: TRBJ2-3; V gene: TRBV9; D gene: -; CDR3 DNA: TGTGCCAGCAGCGTTGATCCCGGGGTAAGGGCCACGCAGTATTTT; CDR3 protein: CASSVDPGVRATQYF
J gene: TRBJ1-5; V gene: TRBV5-6; D gene: -; CDR3 DNA: TGTGCCAGCAGCTTGATGGGGGCGAGCAATCAGCCCCAGCATTTT; CDR3 protein: CASSLMGASNQPQHF
J gene: TRBJ2-7; V gene: TRBV6-2/TRBV6-3; D gene: -; CDR3 DNA: TGTGCCAGCAGACCTTGGGGGCGCCTTGCCTACGAGCAGTACTTC; CDR3 protein: CASRPWGRLAYEQYF
J gene: TRBJ1-1; V gene: TRBV15; D gene: TRBD1; CDR3 DNA: TGTGCCACCAGCAGAGATCCCCCAGGGGGCTTGTTGGCTGAAGCTTTCTTT; CDR3 protein: CATSRDPPGGLLAEAFF
J gene: TRBJ2-7; V gene: TRBV2; D gene: -; CDR3 DNA: TGTGCCAGCAAGGTGGAGGGGGAGCAGTACTTC; CDR3 protein: CASKVEGEQYF
J gene: TRBJ2-2; V gene: TRBV7-3; D gene: -; CDR3 DNA: TGTGCCAGCAGCTTAAGTGGCAACACCGGGGAGCTGTTTTTT; CDR3 protein: CASSLSGNTGELFF
J gene: TRBJ2-7; V gene: TRBV11-2; D gene: -; CDR3 DNA: TGTGCCAGCAGCTTGTCTAGCCTATCCTACGAGCAGTACTTC; CDR3 protein: CASSLSSLSYEQYF
J gene: TRBJ2-5; V gene: TRBV5-6; D gene: -; CDR3 DNA: TGTGCCAGCAGCTTCGGTACAGAAGAGACCCAGTACTTC; CDR3 protein: CASSFGTEETQYF
J gene: TRBJ2-2; V gene: TRBV11-2; D gene: TRBD2; CDR3 DNA: TGTGCCAGCAGCTTAGCCCGGGGGAGGGTCGACACCGGGGAGCTGTTTTTT; CDR3 protein: CASSLARGRVDTGELFF
J gene: TRBJ2-3; V gene: TRBV2; D gene: -; CDR3 DNA: TGTGCCAGCAGTGATGGGTCAGGCTACACAGATACGCAGTATTTT; CDR3 protein: CASSDGSGYTDTQYF
J gene: TRBJ2-1; V gene: TRBV2; D gene: TRBD1; CDR3 DNA: TGTGCCAGCAGTGAAGCAGGGGGCCATGAGCAGTTCTTC; CDR3 protein: CASSEAGGHEQFF
J gene: TRBJ1-2; V gene: TRBV28; D gene: -; CDR3 DNA: TGTGCCAGCAGTTTATCTGGGGGGGACTATGGCTACACCTTC; CDR3 protein: CASSLSGGDYGYTF
J gene: TRBJ2-7; V gene: TRBV9; D gene: -; CDR3 DNA: TGTGCCAGCAGCGTAACCCCGAACAGGGACGAGCAGTACTTC; CDR3 protein: CASSVTPNRDEQYF